These 8 T cell receptor beta chains originate from one sample sequenced in a study of regulatory T cells in long-lasting Graves disease. The time point is: newly diagnosed GD, antithyroid drugs for less than 3 months. PBMC RNA was the source of the TCR library. For TCR beta, libraries came from iRepertoire HTBI primers and Arm-PCR of CDR3 regions. MiXCR, run by TCRdb on the multiplex PCR reads, gives a single entry per CDR3 protein. The table lists 370,000 or so distinct CDR3 sequences, roughly 17% of them singletons. This sample was also put to use in a study of T cells in Graves' hyperthyroidism and ophthalmopathy.

The specimen comprised peripheral blood mononuclear cells (PBMCs), sampled at new diagnosis, from a patient treated with antithyroid drugs. The source is a young woman with Graves disease.

The V gene is TRBV29-1, the J gene TRBJ2-7, with D perhaps TRBD1 (6 bases). V was clipped by 3 bases and J by 5 bases, with 11 bases between them. Germline V CDR1 and CDR2: SQVTM, ANQGSEA. The CDR3 contains 12 residues. The CDR3 DNA reads TGCAGCGTTGAGGGCACAGGGAACGAGCAGTACTTC. This sequence encodes CSVEGTGNEQYF.

This clonotype was recorded many times. This chain links TRBV7-9 with TRBJ1-1; D unresolved. This CDR3 spans 14 amino acids. CDR1 is SEHNR and CDR2 is FQNEAQ in the germline V gene (reference sequence). V was pared by 3 bases and J by 0 bases, with 8 bases between. The CDR3 region is CASSLSPMNTEAFF. Here the CDR3 DNA reads TGTGCCAGCAGCTTGTCCCCTATGAACACTGAAGCTTTCTTT.

On this clonotype: A much bigger clone sits one base away, suggesting this may be a read error. The chain combines TRBV12-3 or TRBV12-4 with TRBJ2-7, with D possibly TRBD2 on 6 matching bases. Trimming took 5 bases from V and 7 from J, leaving 24 bases between them. The CDR3 covers 16 residues. CDR3 sequence (DNA): TGTGCCAGCAGTCCGGTTCTGGCGGGGCCCCACAATGAGCAGTACTTC. It translates to CASSPVLAGPHNEQYF.

This clonotype was seen once. This sequence joins TRBV4-1 and TRBJ1-4; D is possibly TRBD1 (6 bases). Per germline, CDR1 MGHRA and CDR2 YSYEKL. The CDR3 totals 12 residues. Trimming took 4 bases from V and 8 from J, leaving 8 bases between them. The CDR3 DNA reads as TGCGCCAGCAGCCGGACAGTCGAAAAACTGTTTTTT. Residues: CASSRTVEKLFF.

This clonotype was recorded a few times. V usage is TRBV15 and J usage is TRBJ2-3; D possibly uses TRBD1 or TRBD2 (5 bases each). This CDR3 spans 16 amino acids. Germline values: CDR1 LNHNV, CDR2 YYDKDF (reference sequence). Trimming stripped 4 bases from V and 6 bases from J, with 20 bases between. DNA for the CDR3: TGTGCCACCAGCAACGGCTCGGCAGGGAGAAGGGATACGCAGTATTTT. Translating it yields CATSNGSAGRRDTQYF.

CDR3 loop: CASSTGGLAGGISLEQYF. CDR3 in DNA: TGTGCCAGCAGCACGGGGGGACTAGCGGGAGGAATTTCCCTCGAGCAGTACTTC. The V gene is TRBV5-4, the J gene TRBJ2-7, with 15 positions matching TRBD2. The CDR3 is 18 residues long. The germline V gene has CDR1 SGHNT and CDR2 YYREEE (reference sequence). V gave up 4 bases and J gave up 6 bases; unmatched junction bases: 14. Together with reference TRBV5-4 and TRBJ2-7, the CDR3 gives the full variable domain: ETGVTQSPTHLIKTRGQQVTLRCSSQSGHNTVSWYQQALGQGPQFIFQYYREEENGRGNFPPRFSGLQFPNYSSELNVNALELDDSALYLCASSTGGLAGGISLEQYFGPGTRLTVT.

This clonotype has a count of ten or more. The chain joins TRBV28 to TRBJ2-1; a possible D gene is TRBD1 (6 bases). Germline CDR1 MDHEN, CDR2 SYDVKM. V was trimmed by 6 bases and J by 7 bases, leaving 13 bases between them. The CDR3 sequence is 13 residues long. CDR3 sequence reads: CASRDYRDNEQFF. The CDR3 nucleotides are TGTGCCAGCAGGGATTACAGGGATAATGAGCAGTTCTTC.

The chain joins TRBV6-5 to TRBJ1-6; possibly TRBD1 for D (5 bases). V was shortened by 4 bases and J by 0 bases, with 16 bases between the two germline ends. In germline, CDR1 is MNHEY, CDR2 SVGAGI. The CDR3 loop spans 18 amino acids. The CDR3 loop is CASSSTPPGSSYNSPLHF. The DNA of the CDR3 is TGTGCCAGCAGTTCAACCCCACCAGGGAGCTCCTATAATTCACCCCTCCACTTT.